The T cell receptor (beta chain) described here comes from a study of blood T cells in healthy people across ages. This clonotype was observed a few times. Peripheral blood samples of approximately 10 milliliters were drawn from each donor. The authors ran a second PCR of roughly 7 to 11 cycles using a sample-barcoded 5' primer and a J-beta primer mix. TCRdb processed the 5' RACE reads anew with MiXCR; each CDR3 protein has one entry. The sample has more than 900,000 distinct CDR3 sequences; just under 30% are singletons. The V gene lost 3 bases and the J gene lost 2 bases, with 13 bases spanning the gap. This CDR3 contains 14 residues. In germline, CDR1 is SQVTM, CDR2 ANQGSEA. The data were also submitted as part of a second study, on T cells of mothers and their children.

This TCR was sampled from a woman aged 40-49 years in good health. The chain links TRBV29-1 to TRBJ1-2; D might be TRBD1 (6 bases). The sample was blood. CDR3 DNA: TGCAGCGTTGAGTCGGGACACTACAACTATGGCTACACCTTC. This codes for CSVESGHYNYGYTF.